This TCR beta chain was captured in a study of beta chain features in type 1 diabetes. The CDR3 runs to 16 residues. Germline CDR1 SGHTA, CDR2 FQGNSA. Deletions cut 1 base from V and 3 bases from J, with 16 bases between. Reverse transcription of all isolated RNA meant that expressed TCRB transcripts were sequenced. The data were produced by immunoSEQ multiplex PCR, yet TCRdb's version contains in-frame clones alone and is incomplete. Of about 170,000 clones in the sample, roughly 8% are singletons; the top ten hold roughly 0.5%. The study, taken as a whole, reports: Type 1 diabetes patients had TCRB CDR3s that were shorter (moderately but significantly so) in all four CD4+ subsets. VDJ junctions sequenced from type 1 diabetes patients showed fewer insertions and more deletions.

CD45RO/CCR7/CD25/CD127/CD95/CD27 sorting isolated CD4+ naive, central memory, regulatory and stem cell-like memory cells. To note about this clone: The antigen is undetermined.

The source material was central memory CD4+ T cells from blood. V and J are TRBV7-2 and TRBJ2-7; TRBD2 might be the D (5 bases). The source is a man aged 18 to 30 with type 1 diabetes. Here the CDR3 reads CASSLGGSRRSYEQYF. DNA of the CDR3: TGTGCCAGCAGCTTAGGCGGGTCAAGAAGGAGCTACGAGCAGTACTTC.